What follows is one T cell receptor beta chain and its context. The sample holds a few counts of this clonotype. Its antigen is unknown. The record has no base qualities; no much larger clone is one base away. The record originates from a study of T cell repertoires in cytomegalovirus infection (dated by TCRdb to 2018 to 2020). Study-level background: Alongside well-studied HLA-B-restricted epitopes, the peptide stimulations were aimed at recently identified HLA-C-restricted CMV epitopes, whose presentation resists viral immunomodulation. Donor HLA type was relevant to the analysis, as public TCR beta signatures indicated carriage of CMV infection together with the matching HLA type. On the study overall, not on this receptor specifically: The ex vivo response was dominated by HLA-C-restricted CMV-specific TCR beta clonotypes, and the single most frequent clonotype in two of eight donors was supplied by these HLA-C-restricted clonotypes. In both this cohort and an independent cohort of some 370 donors, the cumulative frequency of public TCR beta family members distinguished carriers of CMV infection plus the relevant HLA type.

The CDR3 runs 15 amino acids, cysteine and phenylalanine included. CDR3 DNA only is kept here, 45 bases in frame from base 1. In the germline V gene, CDR1 corresponds to LGHNA and CDR2 to YSLEER. V and J are trimmed by 0 bases and 7 bases, and the gene matches miss 6 bases of the junction. According to the study, the label for this sample's treatment or condition signals: in vitro stimulation with specific CMV peptide epitopes to enrich CMV-specific T cells. Instrument on record: Illumina HiSeq 1500. TCRdb reran the public reads through fastp at Q25 and MiXCR, keeping productive beta chains. Entries are consolidated by CDR3 protein sequence, retaining the most common genes and DNA. This sample is represented by about 700,000 distinct CDR3 sequences; roughly 33% of them were singletons. The ten top clones hold roughly 20% of the sample.

The V gene is TRBV4-3 and the J gene is TRBJ1-2; 9 of the junction bases match TRBD1. Source: cultured PBMCs, taken from culture after CMV antigen stimulation. The source of this sequence is a human donor in good health (CMV status not recorded). Some clones in this sample may be carry-over from other donors' samples. The CDR3 region reads CASSQDPGQGFGYTF. DNA sequence: TGCGCCAGCAGCCAAGATCCGGGACAGGGATTTGGCTACACCTTC.